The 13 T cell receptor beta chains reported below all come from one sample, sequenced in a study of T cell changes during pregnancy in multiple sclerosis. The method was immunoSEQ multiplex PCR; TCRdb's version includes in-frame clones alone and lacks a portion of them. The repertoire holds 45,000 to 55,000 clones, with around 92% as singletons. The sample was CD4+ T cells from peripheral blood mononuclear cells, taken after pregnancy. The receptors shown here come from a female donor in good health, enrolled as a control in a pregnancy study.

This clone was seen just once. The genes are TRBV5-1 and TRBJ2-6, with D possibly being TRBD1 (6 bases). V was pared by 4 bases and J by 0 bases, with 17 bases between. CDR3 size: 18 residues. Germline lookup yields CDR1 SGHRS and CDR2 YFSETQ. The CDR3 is CASSPKFGTTSGANVLTF. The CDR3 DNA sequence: TGCGCCAGCAGCCCAAAATTCGGGACAACCTCTGGGGCCAACGTCCTGACTTTC.

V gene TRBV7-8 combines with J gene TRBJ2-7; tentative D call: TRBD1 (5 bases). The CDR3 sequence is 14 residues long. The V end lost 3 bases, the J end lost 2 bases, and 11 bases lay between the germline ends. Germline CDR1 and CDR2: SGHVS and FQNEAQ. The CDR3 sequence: CASSFQGYTYEQYF. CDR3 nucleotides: TGTGCCAGCAGCTTTCAGGGCTATACCTACGAGCAGTACTTC.

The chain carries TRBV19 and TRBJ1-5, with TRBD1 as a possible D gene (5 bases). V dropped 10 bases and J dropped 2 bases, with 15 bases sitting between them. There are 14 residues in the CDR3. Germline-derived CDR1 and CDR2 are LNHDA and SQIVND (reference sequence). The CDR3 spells CATRQILGNQPQHF. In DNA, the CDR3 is TGTGCCACCCGACAGATCCTTGGCAATCAGCCCCAGCATTTT.

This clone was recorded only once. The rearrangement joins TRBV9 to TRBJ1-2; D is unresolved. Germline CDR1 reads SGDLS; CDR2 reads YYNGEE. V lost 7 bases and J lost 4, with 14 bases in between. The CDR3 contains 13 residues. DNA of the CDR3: TGTGCCAGCTCGCTTCAGGCGGGCTATGGCTACACCTTC. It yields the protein CASSLQAGYGYTF.

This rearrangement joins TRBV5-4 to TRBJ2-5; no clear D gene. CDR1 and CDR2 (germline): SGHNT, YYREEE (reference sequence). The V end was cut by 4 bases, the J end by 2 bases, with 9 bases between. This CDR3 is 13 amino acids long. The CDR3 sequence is CASSTPAQETQYF. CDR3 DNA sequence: TGTGCCAGCAGCACTCCAGCGCAAGAGACCCAGTACTTC. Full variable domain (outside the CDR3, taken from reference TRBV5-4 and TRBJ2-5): ETGVTQSPTHLIKTRGQQVTLRCSSQSGHNTVSWYQQALGQGPQFIFQYYREEENGRGNFPPRFSGLQFPNYSSELNVNALELDDSALYLCASSTPAQETQYFGPGTRLLVL.

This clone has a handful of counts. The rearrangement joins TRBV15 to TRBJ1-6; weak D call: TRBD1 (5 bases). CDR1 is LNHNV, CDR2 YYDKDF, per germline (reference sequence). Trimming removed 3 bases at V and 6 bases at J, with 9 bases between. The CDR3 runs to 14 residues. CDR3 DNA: TGTGCCACCAGCAGGGACACCGCTAATTCACCCCTCCACTTT. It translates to CATSRDTANSPLHF. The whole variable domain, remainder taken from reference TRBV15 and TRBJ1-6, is DAMVIQNPRYQVTQFGKPVTLSCSQTLNHNVMYWYQQKSSQAPKLLFHYYDKDFNNEADTPDNFQSRRPNTSFCFLDIRSPGLGDTAMYLCATSRDTANSPLHFGNGTRLTVT.

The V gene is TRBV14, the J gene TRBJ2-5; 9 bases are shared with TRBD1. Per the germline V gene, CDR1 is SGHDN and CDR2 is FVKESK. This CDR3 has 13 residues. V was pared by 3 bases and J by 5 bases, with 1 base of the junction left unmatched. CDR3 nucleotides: TGTGCCAGCAGCCAGGACAGGGGTGAGACCCAGTACTTC. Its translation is CASSQDRGETQYF.

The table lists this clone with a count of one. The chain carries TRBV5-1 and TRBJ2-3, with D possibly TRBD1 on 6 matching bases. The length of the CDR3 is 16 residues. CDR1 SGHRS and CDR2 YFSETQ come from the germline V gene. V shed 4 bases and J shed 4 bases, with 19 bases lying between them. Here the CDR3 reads CASSTFQGNVPDTQYF. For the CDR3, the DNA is TGCGCCAGCAGCACATTCCAGGGGAACGTACCAGATACGCAGTATTTT.

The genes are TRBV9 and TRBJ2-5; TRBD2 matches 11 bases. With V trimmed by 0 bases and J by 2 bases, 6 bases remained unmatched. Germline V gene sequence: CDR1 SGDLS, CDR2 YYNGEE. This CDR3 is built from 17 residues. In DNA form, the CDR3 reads TGTGCCAGCAGCGTAGGGGCTAGCGGGGGGACACAAGAGACCCAGTACTTC. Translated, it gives CASSVGASGGTQETQYF.

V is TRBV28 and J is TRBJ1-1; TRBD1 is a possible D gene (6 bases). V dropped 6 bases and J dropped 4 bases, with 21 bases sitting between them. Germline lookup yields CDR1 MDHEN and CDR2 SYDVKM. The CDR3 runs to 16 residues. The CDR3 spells CASRTSGTPKATEAFF. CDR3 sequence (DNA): TGTGCCAGCAGGACATCCGGGACACCCAAGGCCACTGAAGCTTTCTTT.

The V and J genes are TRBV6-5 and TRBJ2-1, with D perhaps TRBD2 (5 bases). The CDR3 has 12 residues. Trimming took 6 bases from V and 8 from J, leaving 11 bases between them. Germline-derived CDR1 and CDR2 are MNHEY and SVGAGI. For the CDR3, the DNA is TGTGCCAGCAGGGGTCTAGCACATGAGCAGTTCTTC. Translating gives CASRGLAHEQFF.

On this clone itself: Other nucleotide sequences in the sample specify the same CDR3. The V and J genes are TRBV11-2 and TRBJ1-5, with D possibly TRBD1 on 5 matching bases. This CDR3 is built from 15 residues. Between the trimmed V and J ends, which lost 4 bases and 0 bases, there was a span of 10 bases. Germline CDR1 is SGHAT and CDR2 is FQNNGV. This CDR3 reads CASSSGLNSNQPQHF. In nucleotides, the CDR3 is TGTGCCAGCAGCTCAGGGTTAAATAGCAATCAGCCCCAGCATTTT. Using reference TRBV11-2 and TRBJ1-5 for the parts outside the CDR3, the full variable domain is EAGVAQSPRYKIIEKRQSVAFWCNPISGHATLYWYQQILGQGPKLLIQFQNNGVVDDSQLPKDRFSAERLKGVDSTLKIQPAKLEDSAVYLCASSSGLNSNQPQHFGDGTRLSIL.

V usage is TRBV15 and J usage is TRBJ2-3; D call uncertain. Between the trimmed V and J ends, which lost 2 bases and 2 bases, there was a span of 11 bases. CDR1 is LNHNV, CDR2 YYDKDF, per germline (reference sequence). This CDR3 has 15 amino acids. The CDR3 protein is CATSRTLYDTDTQYF. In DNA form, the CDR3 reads TGTGCCACCAGCAGAACCCTATATGACACAGATACGCAGTATTTT.